The 28 T cell receptor beta chains in this list originate from one sample, sequenced in a study of type 1 regulatory T cells. These receptors have no identified antigens. One entry per CDR3 protein results from TCRdb running MiXCR on the reads. The data hold over 55,000 distinct CDR3 sequences, with approximately 64% observed a single time. The sequenced sample was cultured T cells, either the whole culture or a sorted T cell fraction (not recorded which). The subset here: Tr1-enriched cell product generated in vitro against host alloantigens. The receptors stem from a human donor in good health.

This chain connects TRBV2 to TRBJ1-2; maybe TRBD1 (5 bases). Germline assignment: CDR1 SNHLY and CDR2 FYNNEI. The CDR3 extends over 20 amino acids. V lost 1 base and J 4 bases, leaving 28 bases between the germline ends. DNA of the CDR3: TGTGCCAGCAGTGAAGACATCCCCACGCCTCGGACATCAACCGTCTATGGCTACACCTTC. Its protein is CASSEDIPTPRTSTVYGYTF. The full variable domain, its missing parts supplied by reference TRBV2 and TRBJ1-2, is EPEVTQTPSHQVTQMGQEVILRCVPISNHLYFYWYRQILGQKVEFLVSFYNNEISEKSEIFDDQFSVERPDGSNFTLKIRSTKLEDSAMYFCASSEDIPTPRTSTVYGYTFGSGTRLTVV.

This chain links TRBV5-4 with TRBJ2-7; 8 bases match TRBD2. V lost 5 bases and J lost 3; bases outside the gene matches: 4. CDR1 and CDR2 from the germline V gene are SGHNT and YYREEE (reference sequence). This CDR3 has 13 residues. The CDR3 region is CASSSLAGYEQYF. The DNA for the CDR3 is TGTGCCAGCAGTTCTCTAGCGGGCTACGAGCAGTACTTC.

This clonotype came up a few times. This rearrangement joins TRBV2 to TRBJ2-7; the D gene could be TRBD1 or TRBD2 (5 bases each). In germline, CDR1 is SNHLY, CDR2 FYNNEI. V was cut by 0 bases and J by 5 bases, with 14 bases left in between. The CDR3 is 15 residues long. The CDR3 DNA sequence: TGTGCCAGCAGTGAAGCGGGGGAACTGGGGGACGAGCAGTACTTC. Its translation: CASSEAGELGDEQYF. The complete variable domain, with remaining parts taken from reference TRBV2 and TRBJ2-7, reads EPEVTQTPSHQVTQMGQEVILRCVPISNHLYFYWYRQILGQKVEFLVSFYNNEISEKSEIFDDQFSVERPDGSNFTLKIRSTKLEDSAMYFCASSEAGELGDEQYFGPGTRLTVT.

The chain is built from TRBV3-1 and TRBJ2-7, with a possible D match to TRBD2 (5 bases). This CDR3 has 13 amino acids. Trimming took off 5 bases at V and 2 bases at J, with 10 bases between the two ends. From germline, CDR1 is LGHDT and CDR2 YNNKEL (reference sequence). DNA of the CDR3: TGTGCCAGCAGCAATACCGGGACCTACGAGCAGTACTTC. Its translation: CASSNTGTYEQYF.

The V gene is TRBV3-1, the J gene TRBJ2-7, with unresolved D. V was trimmed by 9 bases and J by 3 bases, leaving 18 bases between them. This CDR3 spans 14 amino acids. CDR1 LGHDT and CDR2 YNNKEL come from the germline V gene (reference sequence). The DNA for the CDR3 is TGTGCCAGTTCTTATTCTGGGCTTGTCTACGAGCAGTACTTC. Its protein product is CASSYSGLVYEQYF.

The rearrangement links TRBV6-2 or TRBV6-3 to TRBJ1-5; 10 bases are a match to TRBD1. Trimming removed 6 bases from V and 6 bases from J; junction bases left unmatched: 14. The CDR3 extends over 17 amino acids. Germline lookup yields CDR1 MNHEY and CDR2 SVGEGT. CDR3 sequence: CASSGQDRGRFGQPQHF. Written as DNA, the CDR3 is TGTGCCAGCAGCGGACAAGACAGGGGGCGCTTCGGTCAGCCCCAGCATTTT.

J is TRBJ2-1 and V is TRBV19, with 12 positions matching TRBD2. J lost 6 bases, V lost 7 bases, and 10 bases had no gene match. This CDR3 region has 16 residues. Germline values: CDR1 LNHDA, CDR2 SQIVND (reference sequence). DNA of the CDR3: TGTGCCAGTATAGGCCTAGCGGGAGGGCCTTCCAATGAGCAGTTCTTC. It encodes CASIGLAGGPSNEQFF.

Only a few counts were recorded for this clonotype. The chain employs TRBV20-1 and TRBJ2-7; the D gene could be TRBD1 or TRBD2 (6 bases each). The CDR3 spans 15 residues. Per germline, CDR1 DFQATT and CDR2 SNEGSKA (reference sequence). The V gene lost 0 bases and the J gene lost 4 bases, with 16 bases spanning the gap. CDR3 coding DNA: TGCAGTGCTAGAGATAGGGGGGAGGTCACTTACGAGCAGTACTTC. This codes for CSARDRGEVTYEQYF.

The chain links TRBV4-1 to TRBJ1-2, with D tentatively TRBD1 (5 bases). The germline CDR1 and CDR2 sequences are MGHRA and YSYEKL. This CDR3 comprises 17 residues. The ends were cut back, 0 bases at V and 4 bases at J, with 18 bases in the middle. In nucleotides, the CDR3 is TGCGCCAGCAGCCAAGATGAGTCAACGGGGACCTTCTATGGCTACACCTTC. Translation gives CASSQDESTGTFYGYTF.

This clonotype appeared a few times. J is TRBJ1-5 and V is TRBV29-1, with 8 bases lining up with TRBD1. The V segment lost 4 bases and the J segment 2 bases; nucleotides outside the gene matches: 4. This CDR3 contains 14 residues. Germline CDR1 SQVTM, CDR2 ANQGSEA. CDR3 region: CSVGGQGGNQPQHF. CDR3 in DNA: TGCAGCGTTGGTGGACAGGGCGGCAATCAGCCCCAGCATTTT.

This clonotype was observed once. The V and J genes are TRBV7-2 and TRBJ2-7; TRBD2 matches 7 bases. This CDR3 has 14 residues. V was pared by 4 bases and J by 6 bases, with 9 bases of the junction left unmatched. Germline CDR1 SGHTA, CDR2 FQGNSA. The CDR3 nucleotides are TGTGCCAGCAGCTCTTCGGCGGGAGTGGGCGAGCAGTACTTC. Protein: CASSSSAGVGEQYF.

The rearrangement joins TRBV2 to TRBJ2-4; 8 bases match TRBD2. Losses at the gene ends were 3 bases for V and 3 bases for J; bases not matched to a gene: 4. This CDR3 has 15 amino acids. CDR1 and CDR2 (germline): SNHLY, FYNNEI. The CDR3 DNA sequence: TGTGCCAGCAGTGATAGGCGGGGGGACAAAAACATTCAGTACTTC. This codes for CASSDRRGDKNIQYF. The full variable domain, completed using reference TRBV2 and TRBJ2-4, is EPEVTQTPSHQVTQMGQEVILRCVPISNHLYFYWYRQILGQKVEFLVSFYNNEISEKSEIFDDQFSVERPDGSNFTLKIRSTKLEDSAMYFCASSDRRGDKNIQYFGAGTRLSVL.

About this clonotype itself: One end of the junction does not line up with germline, which may come from a read error. V is TRBV27 and J is TRBJ1-2; D may be TRBD1 (5 bases). The germline gives CDR1 MNHEY, CDR2 SMNVEV (reference sequence). There are 8 residues in the CDR3. The chain's CDR3 is CASKRGSF. In nucleotides, the CDR3 is TGTGCCAGCAAGCGGGGCAGCTTC.

The chain links TRBV28 to TRBJ2-7; the D is unclear. Germline loops: CDR1 MDHEN, CDR2 SYDVKM. This CDR3 contains 13 residues. The CDR3 DNA reads as TGTGCTACCGATTCAACAGAGTCCTACGAGCAGTACTTC. It codes for CATDSTESYEQYF.

In this sample, this clonotype turned up once. The chain combines TRBV4-1 with TRBJ2-7, with 12 nucleotides matching TRBD1. Germline CDR1 MGHRA, CDR2 YSYEKL. V was pared by 8 bases and J by 3 bases, with 11 bases of the junction left unmatched. CDR3 length: 16 residues. The CDR3 reads CASSLSGTGGIYEQYF. CDR3 nucleotide sequence: TGCGCCAGCTCGCTTTCCGGGACAGGGGGCATCTACGAGCAGTACTTC.

V gene TRBV5-4 combines with J gene TRBJ2-3; D might be TRBD1 (5 bases). The closer fit of TRBJ1-5 to the DNA end suggests the J call may be wrong. From germline, CDR1 is SGHNT and CDR2 YYREEE (reference sequence). CDR3 length: 18 amino acids. The CDR3: CASSSPGTSNSDPDTQHF. The CDR3 DNA sequence: TGTGCCAGCAGCTCCCCCGGGACTAGCAATTCAGATCCAGATACGCAGCATTTT.

The chain joins TRBV28 to TRBJ2-1, with TRBD2 identical over 9 bases. The V and J ends lost 6 bases and 7 bases, in that order; junction bases with no gene match: 13. CDR1 is MDHEN, CDR2 SYDVKM, per germline. The CDR3 consists of 16 residues. CDR3 coding DNA: TGTGCCAGCAGACACGTTGTAGCGGGAGATGGTAATGAGCAGTTCTTC. It yields the protein CASRHVVAGDGNEQFF.

CDR3: CASSSLADSYEQYF. The CDR3 DNA sequence: TGTGCCAGCAGCTCACTAGCGGATTCCTACGAGCAGTACTTC. The rearrangement joins TRBV7-8 to TRBJ2-7, with TRBD2 identical over 8 bases. Germline CDR1 SGHVS, CDR2 FQNEAQ. This CDR3 has 14 amino acids. Unmatched junction bases numbered 3, after V lost 4 bases and J lost 1 base.

The genes are TRBV20-1 and TRBJ2-1; D is uncertain. V was clipped by 3 bases and J by 10 bases, with 10 bases between them. The CDR3 is 11 amino acids. CDR1 is DFQATT, CDR2 SNEGSKA, per germline (reference sequence). CDR3 in DNA: TGCAGTGCTAGGGACCCACCGGAGCAGTTCTTC. This encodes CSARDPPEQFF.

Only one count was recorded for this clonotype. Here the CDR3 DNA reads TGCAGTGCTAGGACCCCGGGACAGGGGATCCCCAATGAGCAGTTCTTC. Translation gives CSARTPGQGIPNEQFF. V usage is TRBV20-1 and J usage is TRBJ2-1; 10 bases fit TRBD1. The CDR3 contains 16 residues. Per the germline V gene, CDR1 is DFQATT and CDR2 is SNEGSKA (reference sequence). Trimming took 3 bases from V and 6 from J; bases not matched to a gene: 11.

The rearrangement links TRBV9 to TRBJ2-2; D unclear. V gave up 0 bases and J gave up 6 bases, with 12 bases separating them. The germline CDR1 and CDR2 sequences are SGDLS and YYNGEE. The CDR3 runs to 15 residues. The CDR3 coding sequence is TGTGCCAGCAGCGTAGGAACACTTTCGTCCGGGGAGCTGTTTTTT. Its protein is CASSVGTLSSGELFF.

J is TRBJ2-3 and V is TRBV5-1, with a tentative D call TRBD2 (5 bases). The ends were cut back, 1 base at V and 6 bases at J, with 15 bases in the middle. CDR3 length equals 15 residues. Germline CDR1 SGHRS, CDR2 YFSETQ. CDR3 sequence: CASSLRGLPGDTQYF. The CDR3 region has the DNA TGCGCCAGCAGCTTGCGGGGTCTTCCGGGGGATACGCAGTATTTT.

This sequence joins TRBV4-1 and TRBJ1-4; D is undetermined. Germline lookup yields CDR1 MGHRA and CDR2 YSYEKL. There are 12 residues in the CDR3. The germline V and J ends were trimmed by 1 base and 12 bases, with 9 bases remaining between them. DNA of the CDR3: TGCGCCAGCAGCCAAGTTCAGGACGAACTGTTTTTT. Its protein product is CASSQVQDELFF.

The count of this clonotype is one. V usage is TRBV27 and J usage is TRBJ1-5; 7 bases are shared with TRBD1. With 3 bases clipped from V and 1 base from J, the junction kept 15 bases outside the gene matches. The CDR3 covers 19 residues. Germline V gene lookup returns CDR1 MNHEY and CDR2 SMNVEV (reference sequence). CDR3 region: CASSFSIQGKGGSNQPQHF. The DNA for the CDR3 is TGTGCCAGCAGTTTCTCAATACAGGGGAAAGGGGGCAGCAATCAGCCCCAGCATTTT.

The chain carries TRBV7-8 and TRBJ2-5; D is undetermined. This CDR3 is built from 12 residues. V lost 5 bases and J 8 bases, leaving 12 bases between the germline ends. CDR1 is SGHVS, CDR2 FQNEAQ, per germline. CDR3 region: CASSQDQRTQYF. CDR3 nucleotide sequence: TGTGCCAGCAGCCAAGATCAGCGCACCCAGTACTTC.

The genes are TRBV20-1 and TRBJ2-1; D is ambiguous. CDR1 is DFQATT and CDR2 is SNEGSKA in the germline V gene (reference sequence). V lost 0 bases and J 7 bases, leaving 7 bases between the germline ends. The CDR3 runs 12 residues. The CDR3: CSARDIRNEQFF. The CDR3 DNA reads TGCAGTGCTAGAGATATAAGGAATGAGCAGTTCTTC.

The chain combines TRBV4-3 with TRBJ1-4; no clear D gene. V gave up 5 bases and J gave up 10 bases, with 23 bases separating them. Germline-derived CDR1 and CDR2 are LGHNA and YSLEER. This CDR3 has 16 amino acids. The CDR3 is CASSGGSWVESGKLFF. In DNA form, the CDR3 reads TGCGCCAGCAGCGGAGGGAGTTGGGTCGAGTCCGGAAAACTGTTTTTT.

The gene calls are TRBV7-2 and TRBJ2-5, with 7 bases aligning to TRBD2. CDR3 length: 17 amino acids. Unmatched junction bases numbered 8, after V lost 0 bases and J lost 1 base. Germline V lookup: CDR1 SGHTA, CDR2 FQGNSA. The CDR3 bases are TGTGCCAGCAGCTTAGCTGGGACTCGCGGGGGCCAAGAGACCCAGTACTTC. Protein sequence: CASSLAGTRGGQETQYF.